This T cell receptor beta chain comes out of a study of blood T cell repertoires in COVID-19. Across the whole study: There were acute and convalescent COVID-19 samples, and they came from the United States, Italy and Spain.

As originally analysed: Estimation of nucleated cell counts was performed using reference gene primer amplification. Profiled with immunoSEQ multiplex PCR; TCRdb holds only in-frame clones, not every one. V and J calls and clone size are copied from that table; D and trimming were computed from the DNA. The table has around 20,000 clones, 70% to 90% seen once; the top ten hold roughly 9.7%. V lost 1 base, J lost 7 bases, and 5 bases stayed unmatched. CDR1 SEHNR and CDR2 FQNEAQ come from the germline V gene (reference sequence). The CDR3 extends over 16 amino acids. This receptor was taken from a human donor in a cohort sampled during active COVID-19. The chain links TRBV7-9 to TRBJ2-2, with TRBD1 identical over 11 bases. The sample was peripheral blood. The CDR3 region has the DNA TGTGCCAGCAGCTTAGGGACAGGGGGCTTCGTCGGGGAGCTGTTTTTT. Protein product: CASSLGTGGFVGELFF.